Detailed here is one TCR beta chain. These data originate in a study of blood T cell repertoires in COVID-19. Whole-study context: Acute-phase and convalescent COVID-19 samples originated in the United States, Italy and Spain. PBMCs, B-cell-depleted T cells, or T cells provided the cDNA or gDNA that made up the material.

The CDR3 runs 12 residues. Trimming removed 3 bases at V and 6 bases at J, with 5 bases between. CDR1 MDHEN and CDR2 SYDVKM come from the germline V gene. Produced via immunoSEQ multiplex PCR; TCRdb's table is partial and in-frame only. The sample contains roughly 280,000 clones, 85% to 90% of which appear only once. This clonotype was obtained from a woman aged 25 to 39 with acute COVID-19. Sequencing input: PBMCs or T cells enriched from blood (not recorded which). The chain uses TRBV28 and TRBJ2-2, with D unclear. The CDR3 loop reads CASSFVAGELFF. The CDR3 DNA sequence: TGTGCCAGCAGTTTTGTCGCCGGGGAGCTGTTTTTT.